This TCR beta chain was identified during a study of blood T cell repertoires in COVID-19. Authors' analysis steps: Nucleated cell number was recorded as an estimate derived from reference gene primer amplification. The assay was immunoSEQ multiplex PCR, and TCRdb's table has in-frame clones only and misses some. Clone size and V and J calls were adopted from that table, with D and trimming inferred from the DNA. The sample has just over 300,000 clones, over 80% seen once. Recruitment covered 25 or so US areas and drew participants whose ages spanned about 18 to 95 years. Participants' reported clinical history set cohort assignment. Two negative PCRs, clearance, or symptom resolution were required of recovered Cohort 3 donors. With 2 bases removed from V and 1 base from J, the gap between germline ends came to 7 bases. Per the germline V gene, CDR1 is MNHNS and CDR2 is SASEGT. The CDR3 length is 14 residues.

Sequencing was carried out using PBMCs or T cells enriched from blood (not recorded which). The rearrangement links TRBV6-1 to TRBJ2-3; D unresolved. The TCR comes from a woman aged 18-29 years who had recovered from COVID-19. The CDR3 region has the DNA TGTGCCAGCAGTGAAACCCGGGGCACAGATACGCAGTATTTT. This encodes CASSETRGTDTQYF.